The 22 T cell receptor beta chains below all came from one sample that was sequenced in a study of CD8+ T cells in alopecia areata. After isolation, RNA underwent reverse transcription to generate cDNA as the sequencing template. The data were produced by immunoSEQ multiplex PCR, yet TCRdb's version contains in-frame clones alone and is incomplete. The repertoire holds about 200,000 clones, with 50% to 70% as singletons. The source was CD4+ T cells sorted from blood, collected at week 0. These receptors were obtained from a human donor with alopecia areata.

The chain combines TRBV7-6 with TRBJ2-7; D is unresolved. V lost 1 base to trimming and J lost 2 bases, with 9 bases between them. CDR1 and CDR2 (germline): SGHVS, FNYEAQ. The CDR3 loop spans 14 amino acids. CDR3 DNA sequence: TGTGCCAGCAGCTTAGATCCAGGACCCTACGAGCAGTACTTC. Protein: CASSLDPGPYEQYF.

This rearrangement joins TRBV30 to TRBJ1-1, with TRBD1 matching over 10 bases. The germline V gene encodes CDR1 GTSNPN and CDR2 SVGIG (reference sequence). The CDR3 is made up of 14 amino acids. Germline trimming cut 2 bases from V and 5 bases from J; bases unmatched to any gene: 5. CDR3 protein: CAWSTGTGETEAFF. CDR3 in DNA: TGTGCCTGGAGTACGGGGACAGGGGAGACTGAAGCTTTCTTT.

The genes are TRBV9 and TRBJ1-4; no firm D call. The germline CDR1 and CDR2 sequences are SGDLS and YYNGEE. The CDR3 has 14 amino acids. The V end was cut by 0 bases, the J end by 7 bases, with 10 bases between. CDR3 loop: CASSVASVGEKLFF. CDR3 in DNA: TGTGCCAGCAGCGTAGCCAGCGTAGGTGAAAAACTGTTTTTT.

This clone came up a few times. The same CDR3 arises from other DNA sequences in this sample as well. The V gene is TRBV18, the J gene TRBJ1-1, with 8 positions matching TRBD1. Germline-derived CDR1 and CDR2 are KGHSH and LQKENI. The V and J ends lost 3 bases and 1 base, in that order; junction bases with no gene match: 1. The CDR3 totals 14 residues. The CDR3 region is CASSPQGANTEAFF. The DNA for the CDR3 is TGTGCCAGCTCACCTCAGGGGGCGAACACTGAAGCTTTCTTT.

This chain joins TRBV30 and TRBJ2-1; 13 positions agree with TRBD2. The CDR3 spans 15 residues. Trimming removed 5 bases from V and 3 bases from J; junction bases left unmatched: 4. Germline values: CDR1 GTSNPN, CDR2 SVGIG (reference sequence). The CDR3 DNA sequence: TGTGCCTGGGGAGGGACTAGCGGGATCTACAATGAGCAGTTCTTC. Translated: CAWGGTSGIYNEQFF.

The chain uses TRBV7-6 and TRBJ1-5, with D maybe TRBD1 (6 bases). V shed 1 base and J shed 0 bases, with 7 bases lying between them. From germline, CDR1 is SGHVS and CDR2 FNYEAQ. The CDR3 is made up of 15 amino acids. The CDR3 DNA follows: TGTGCCAGCAGCTTAGGGACAGATAGCAATCAGCCCCAGCATTTT. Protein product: CASSLGTDSNQPQHF.

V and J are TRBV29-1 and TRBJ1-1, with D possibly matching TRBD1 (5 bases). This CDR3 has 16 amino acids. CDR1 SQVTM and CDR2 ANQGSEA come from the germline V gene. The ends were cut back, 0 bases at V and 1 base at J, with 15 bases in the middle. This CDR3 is CSVEDHRGMRNTEAFF. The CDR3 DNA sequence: TGCAGCGTTGAAGATCACCGGGGGATGAGGAACACTGAAGCTTTCTTT.

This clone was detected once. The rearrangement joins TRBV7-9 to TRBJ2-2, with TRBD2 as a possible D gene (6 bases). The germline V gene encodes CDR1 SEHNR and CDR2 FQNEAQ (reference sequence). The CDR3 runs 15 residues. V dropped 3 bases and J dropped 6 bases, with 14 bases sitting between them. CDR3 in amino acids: CASSFVSGRAGELFF. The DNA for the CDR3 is TGTGCCAGCAGCTTTGTCAGCGGGCGAGCCGGGGAGCTGTTTTTT.

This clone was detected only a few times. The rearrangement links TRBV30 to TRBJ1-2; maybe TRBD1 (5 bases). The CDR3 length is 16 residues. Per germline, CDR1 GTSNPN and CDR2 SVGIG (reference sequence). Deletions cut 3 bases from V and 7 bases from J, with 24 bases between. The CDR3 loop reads CAWSRPPPGPPGGYTF. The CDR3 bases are TGTGCCTGGAGCCGACCACCCCCAGGGCCCCCAGGTGGCTACACCTTC.

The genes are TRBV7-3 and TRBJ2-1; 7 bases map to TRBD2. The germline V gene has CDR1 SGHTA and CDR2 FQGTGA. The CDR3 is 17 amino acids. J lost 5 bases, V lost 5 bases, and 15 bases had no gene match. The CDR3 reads CASSGSPGLADNNEQFF. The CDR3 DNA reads TGTGCCAGCAGCGGGTCCCCAGGCCTAGCGGATAACAATGAGCAGTTCTTC.

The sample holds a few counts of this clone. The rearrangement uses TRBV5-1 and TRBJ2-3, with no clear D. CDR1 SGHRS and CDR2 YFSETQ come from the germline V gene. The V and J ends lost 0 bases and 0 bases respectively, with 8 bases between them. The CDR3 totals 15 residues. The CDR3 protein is CASSLADRSTDTQYF. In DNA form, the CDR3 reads TGCGCCAGCAGCTTGGCCGATAGGAGCACAGATACGCAGTATTTT.

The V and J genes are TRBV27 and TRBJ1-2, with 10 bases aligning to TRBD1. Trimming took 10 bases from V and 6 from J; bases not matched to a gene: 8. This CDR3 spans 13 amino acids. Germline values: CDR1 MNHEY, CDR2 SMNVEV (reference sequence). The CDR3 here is CATSPGQGNGYTF. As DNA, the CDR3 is TGTGCCACCTCGCCGGGACAGGGGAATGGCTACACCTTC.

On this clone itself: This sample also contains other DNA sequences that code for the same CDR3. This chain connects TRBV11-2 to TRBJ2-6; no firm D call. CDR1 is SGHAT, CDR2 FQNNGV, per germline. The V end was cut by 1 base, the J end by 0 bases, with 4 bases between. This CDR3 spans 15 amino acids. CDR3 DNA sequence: TGTGCCAGCAGCTTAGCGGGCTCTGGGGCCAACGTCCTGACTTTC. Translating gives CASSLAGSGANVLTF.

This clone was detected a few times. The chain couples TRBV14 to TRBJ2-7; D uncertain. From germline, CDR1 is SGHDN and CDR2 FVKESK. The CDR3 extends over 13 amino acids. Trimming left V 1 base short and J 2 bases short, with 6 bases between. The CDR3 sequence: CASSQGTAYEQYF. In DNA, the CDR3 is TGTGCCAGCAGCCAAGGTACGGCCTACGAGCAGTACTTC.

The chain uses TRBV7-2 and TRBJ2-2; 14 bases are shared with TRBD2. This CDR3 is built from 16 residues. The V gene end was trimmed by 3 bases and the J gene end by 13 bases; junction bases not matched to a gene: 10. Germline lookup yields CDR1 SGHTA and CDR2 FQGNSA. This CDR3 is CASSFVPGLAGVGLFF. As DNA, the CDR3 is TGTGCCAGCAGCTTTGTTCCGGGACTAGCGGGAGTCGGGCTGTTTTTT.

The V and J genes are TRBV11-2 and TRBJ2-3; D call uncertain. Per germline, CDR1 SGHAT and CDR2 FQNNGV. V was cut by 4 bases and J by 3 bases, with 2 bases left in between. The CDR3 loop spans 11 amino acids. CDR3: CASSWTDTQYF. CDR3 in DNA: TGTGCCAGCAGCTGGACAGATACGCAGTATTTT.

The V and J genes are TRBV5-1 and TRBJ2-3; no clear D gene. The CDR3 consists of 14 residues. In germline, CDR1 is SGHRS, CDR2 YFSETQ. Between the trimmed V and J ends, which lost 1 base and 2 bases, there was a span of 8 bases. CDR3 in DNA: TGCGCCAGCAGCTTGCAGCCAGACACAGATACGCAGTATTTT. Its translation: CASSLQPDTDTQYF.

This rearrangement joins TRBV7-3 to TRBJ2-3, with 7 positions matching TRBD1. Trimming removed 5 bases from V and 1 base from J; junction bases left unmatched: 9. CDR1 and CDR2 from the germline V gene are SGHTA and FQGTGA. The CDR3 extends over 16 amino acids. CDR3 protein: CASSDLTGSGTDTQYF. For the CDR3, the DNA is TGTGCCAGCAGCGACCTGACAGGGTCGGGCACAGATACGCAGTATTTT.

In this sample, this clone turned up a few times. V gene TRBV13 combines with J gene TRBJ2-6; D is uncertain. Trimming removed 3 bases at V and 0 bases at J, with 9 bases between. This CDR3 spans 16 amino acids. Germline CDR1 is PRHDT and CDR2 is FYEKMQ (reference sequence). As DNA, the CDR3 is TGTGCCAGCAGCTTCGGCGACCACTCTGGGGCCAACGTCCTGACTTTC. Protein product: CASSFGDHSGANVLTF.

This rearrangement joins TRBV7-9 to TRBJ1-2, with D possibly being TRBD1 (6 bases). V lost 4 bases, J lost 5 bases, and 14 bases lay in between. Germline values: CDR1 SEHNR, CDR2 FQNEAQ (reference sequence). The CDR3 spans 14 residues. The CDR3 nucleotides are TGTGCCAGCAGCTCTGACGGTAGGGGGTATGGCTACACCTTC. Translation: CASSSDGRGYGYTF.

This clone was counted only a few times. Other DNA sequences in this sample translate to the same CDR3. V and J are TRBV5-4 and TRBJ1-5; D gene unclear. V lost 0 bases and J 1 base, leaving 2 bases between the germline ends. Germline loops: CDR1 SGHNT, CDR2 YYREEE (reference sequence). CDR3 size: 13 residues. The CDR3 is CASSLGSNQPQHF. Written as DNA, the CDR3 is TGTGCCAGCAGCTTGGGAAGCAATCAGCCCCAGCATTTT.

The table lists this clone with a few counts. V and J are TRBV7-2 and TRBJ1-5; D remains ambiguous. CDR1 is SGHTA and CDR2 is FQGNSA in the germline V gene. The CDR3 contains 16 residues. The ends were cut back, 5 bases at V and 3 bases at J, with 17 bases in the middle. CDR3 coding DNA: TGTGCCAGCAGCCTTCCCCTCTTGGGTAACAATCAGCCCCAGCATTTT. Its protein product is CASSLPLLGNNQPQHF.